Ten or more counts support the clone carrying this T cell receptor beta chain. Its antigen is not known. This entry comes from a study of neurological immune-mediated disorders. Study at large: The roughly 34 patients with multiple sclerosis comprised some 30 relapsing-remitting cases and 3 secondary progressive cases.

Study-wide points: One related-CDR3 cluster, found by phylogenetic grouping, held repertoires of 18 of 34 multiple sclerosis patients and is a possible signature.

Regarding time point: longitudinal time-point 1 (baseline). Each CDR3 protein is one row after TCRdb ran MiXCR on the 5' RACE reads. The sample carries tens of thousands of distinct CDR3 sequences, approximately 3% recorded once. The ends were cut back, 2 bases at V and 5 bases at J, with 6 bases in the middle. The CDR3 is 12 residues long. CDR1 is SGHVS and CDR2 is FNYEAQ in the germline V gene. V gene TRBV7-6 combines with J gene TRBJ2-5; D is undetermined. The specimen sequenced was PBMCs. This receptor was taken from a woman aged 55-75 years with multiple sclerosis. CDR3 DNA: TGTGCCAGCAGCTTACCGAGGGAGACCCAGTACTTC. It encodes CASSLPRETQYF. Using reference TRBV7-6 and TRBJ2-5 for the parts outside the CDR3, the full variable domain is GAGVSQSPRYKVTKRGQDVALRCDPISGHVSLYWYRQALGQGPEFLTYFNYEAQQDKSGLPNDRFSAERPEGSISTLTIQRTEQRDSAMYRCASSLPRETQYFGPGTRLLVL.